This T cell receptor beta chain was found in a study of blood T cell repertoires in COVID-19. At the level of the study: Italy, Spain and the United States were the sources of the convalescent and acute COVID-19 samples.

V was trimmed by 7 bases and J by 0 bases, leaving 7 bases between them. The CDR3 length is 12 residues. Germline values: CDR1 SGHNT, CDR2 YYREEE (reference sequence). Grouping used clinical history reported by participants in a survey and questionnaire. Either two negative PCRs, clearance, or symptom resolution qualified Cohort 3 donors as recovered. The assay was immunoSEQ multiplex PCR, and TCRdb's table has in-frame clones only and misses some. Altogether about 230,000 clones are present, about nine tenths being singletons, with the ten largest covering about 14%. The chain joins TRBV5-4 to TRBJ1-2; D remains ambiguous. The sequenced sample consisted of PBMCs or T cells enriched from blood (not recorded which). The TCR was taken from a man younger than 30 who had recovered from COVID-19. Here the CDR3 DNA reads TGTGCCAGCGCCGGTACTAACTATGGCTACACCTTC. Its translation: CASAGTNYGYTF.